This note documents a single TCR beta chain sequence. What it binds is unknown. This CDR3 is built from 15 residues. Germline-derived CDR1 and CDR2 are SGHTA and FQGNSA. This record comes from a study of monozygotic twins with inflammatory bowel disease. Notes on the study in general: Differing T cell subtypes remained indistinguishable.

With the 5' RACE reads reprocessed, TCRdb shows one record per CDR3 protein and no DNA. The clone table shows about 300,000 distinct CDR3 sequences, with the ten largest holding 5.5% to 6.5%. This sequence was found in a human donor with ulcerative colitis or Crohn's disease, or a healthy co-twin of an affected twin (not recorded which). The sequenced sample was blood. This chain joins TRBV7-2 and TRBJ1-6; the D call from TCRdb, TRBD1, cannot be confirmed without DNA. The CDR3 loop is CASSSGDRGNSPLHF. Variable domain in full (rest from reference TRBV7-2 and TRBJ1-6): GAGVSQSPSNKVTEKGKDVELRCDPISGHTALYWYRQSLGQGLEFLIYFQGNSAPDKSGLPSDRFSAERTGGSVSTLTIQRTQQEDSAVYLCASSSGDRGNSPLHFGNGTRLTVT.